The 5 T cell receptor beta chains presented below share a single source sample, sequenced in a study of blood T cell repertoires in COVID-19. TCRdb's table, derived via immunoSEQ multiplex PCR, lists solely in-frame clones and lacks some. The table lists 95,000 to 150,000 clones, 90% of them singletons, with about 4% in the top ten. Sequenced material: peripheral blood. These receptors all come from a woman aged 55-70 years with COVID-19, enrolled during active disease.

CDR3 DNA sequence: TGTGCCAGCAGCCAAGAGGACAGGGTCGGCAAACTGTTTTTT. Protein: CASSQEDRVGKLFF. The chain is built from TRBV4-2 and TRBJ1-4; 8 nucleotides match TRBD1. Germline assignment: CDR1 LGHNA and CDR2 YNFKEQ. CDR3 length: 14 residues. The V and J ends lost 0 bases and 11 bases, in that order; junction bases with no gene match: 5.

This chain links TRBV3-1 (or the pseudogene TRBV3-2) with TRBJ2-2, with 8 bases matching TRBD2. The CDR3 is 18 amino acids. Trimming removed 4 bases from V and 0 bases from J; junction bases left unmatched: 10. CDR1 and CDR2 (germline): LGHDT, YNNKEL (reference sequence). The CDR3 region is CASSLDGGAVSNTGELFF. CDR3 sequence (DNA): TGTGCCAGCAGCCTAGACGGGGGGGCCGTTTCGAACACCGGGGAGCTGTTTTTT.

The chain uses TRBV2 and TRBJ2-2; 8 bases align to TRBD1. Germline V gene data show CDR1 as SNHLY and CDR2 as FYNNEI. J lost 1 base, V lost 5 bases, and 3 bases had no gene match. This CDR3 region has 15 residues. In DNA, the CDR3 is TGTGCCAGCAGTCGCGGACAGGGGAACACCGGGGAGCTGTTTTTT. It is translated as CASSRGQGNTGELFF.

The CDR3, as DNA: TGTGCCAGCAGTGCAGGGTTTGCAACTAATGAAAAACTGTTTTTT. Translation gives CASSAGFATNEKLFF. The chain carries TRBV2 and TRBJ1-4; a weak D match, TRBD1 (5 bases). The CDR3 is made up of 15 amino acids. The V end was cut by 4 bases, the J end by 0 bases, with 9 bases between. CDR1 and CDR2 from the germline V gene are SNHLY and FYNNEI.

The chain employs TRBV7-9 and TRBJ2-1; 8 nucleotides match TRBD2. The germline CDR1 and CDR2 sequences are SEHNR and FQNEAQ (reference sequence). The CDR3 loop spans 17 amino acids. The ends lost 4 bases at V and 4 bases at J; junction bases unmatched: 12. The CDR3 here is CASSSTPSGGRYNEQFF. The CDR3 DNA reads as TGTGCCAGCAGCTCCACGCCGAGCGGGGGAAGGTACAATGAGCAGTTCTTC.